This TCR beta chain stems from a study of cytotoxic CD8 clonotypes in ibrutinib-treated CLL. Findings and limits, study-wide: Clonality rose at ibrutinib response and fell back toward baseline at progression. Public clonotypes, rarely seen, contracted or held steady on treatment.

V was trimmed by 4 bases and J by 4 bases, leaving 13 bases between them. From germline, CDR1 is SQVTM and CDR2 ANQGSEA. The CDR3 is 13 residues long. In regard to this clone: Its antigen is unidentified.

Here immunoSEQ multiplex PCR was the method, and the copy in TCRdb shows in-frame clones only, minus some. This sample has about 140,000 clones, with about 84% found just once. The origin of this receptor is a human donor with chronic lymphocytic leukemia. Here the sequenced sample was PBMCs, taken after 36 months of ibrutinib treatment. This chain uses TRBV29-1 with TRBJ1-2; the D gene is possibly TRBD1 (5 bases). For the CDR3, the DNA is TGCAGCGTTGGTCGGGGGTTGGCCTATGGCTACACCTTC. Its protein is CSVGRGLAYGYTF. Supplemented by reference TRBV29-1 and TRBJ1-2, the full variable domain reads SAVISQKPSRDICQRGTSLTIQCQVDSQVTMMFWYRQQPGQSLTLIATANQGSEATYESGFVIDKFPISRPNLTFSTLTVSNMSPEDSSIYLCSVGRGLAYGYTFGSGTRLTVV.